This is a list of T cell receptor beta chains from one sample in a study of control samples from healthy donors and cancer patients. Libraries were prepared by immunoSEQ multiplex PCR; TCRdb keeps only in-frame clonotypes and omits some of them. The profile covers about 58,000 clones, with about 93% appearing a single time and less than 4.5% taken by the ten largest. Sequenced input: blood. The source of these receptors is a young man in good health. The CDR3 runs from the conserved cysteine through the conserved F or W. The D gene is left open where the match is weak. Clone size, where shown, is once, few, many, or a class for clones that have expanded.

>NA|TRBV6-5|TRBJ1-1|TRBD1
TGTGCCAGCAGTTCCGGACAGGGCGAAACTGAAGCTTTCTTT
CASSSGQGETEAFF
>NA|TRBV5-1|TRBJ2-3|NA
TGCGCCAGCACCTCGACAGTCACAGATACGCAGTATTTT
CASTSTVTDTQYF
>NA|TRBV11-2|TRBJ2-5|NA
TGTGCCAGCAGCGGACACGAGGCACCCCAAGAGACCCAGTACTTC
CASSGHEAPQETQYF
>NA|TRBV9|TRBJ2-3|TRBD1
TGTGCCAGCAGCCTACGGGACAGGTGGGCAGATACGCAGTATTTT
CASSLRDRWADTQYF
>NA|TRBV4-1|TRBJ1-1|TRBD1
TGCGCCAGCAGCCAAGTAGGACAGGGTCCTGAAGCTTTCTTT
CASSQVGQGPEAFF
>NA|TRBV28|TRBJ1-5|TRBD1
TGTGCCAGCAGAGGGACAGGGGCTCCGGGGGGCCAGCCCCAGCATTTT
CASRGTGAPGGQPQHF
>NA|TRBV27|TRBJ2-3|TRBD1
TGTGCCAGCAGCCGCCAGGGGGCAGATACGCAGTATTTT
CASSRQGADTQYF
>NA|TRBV9|TRBJ2-1|TRBD1
TGTGCCAGCAGCGTAGGGCCCGGGACAGGGACCTACAATGAGCAGTTCTTC
CASSVGPGTGTYNEQFF
>NA|TRBV5-1|TRBJ2-7|NA
TGCGCCAGCGCTCCCCACGGGAACGAGCAGTACTTC
CASAPHGNEQYF
>NA|TRBV4-2|TRBJ1-2|TRBD1
TGTGCCAGCAGCCAAGGGACAGGTGCCCTCTATGGCTACACCTTC
CASSQGTGALYGYTF
>NA|TRBV4-3|TRBJ2-2|NA
TGCGCCAGCAGCCAAGAAACAGGGAGAGCCGGGGGGCTGTTTTTT
CASSQETGRAGGLFF
>NA|TRBV7-2|TRBJ1-1|NA
TGTGCCAGCAGCTTAGGCCTAGGAGCTTTCTTT
CASSLGLGAFF
>NA|TRBV18|TRBJ1-5|TRBD1
TGTGCCAGCTCACCCCCGGGACAGATCATTAGCAATCAGCCCCAGCATTTT
CASSPPGQIISNQPQHF
>NA|TRBV12-3/TRBV12-4|TRBJ2-1|TRBD2
TGTGCCAGCGGGCGACTAGCTACCAATGAGCAGTTCTTC
CASGRLATNEQFF
>NA|TRBV7-3|TRBJ2-5|NA
TGTGCCAGCAGCTTAAACGGGGTAGAGACCCAGTACTTC
CASSLNGVETQYF
>NA|TRBV6-5|TRBJ2-1|TRBD2
TGTGCCAGCAGTTGGACTAGCGGGGGGGACAATGAGCAGTTCTTC
CASSWTSGGDNEQFF
>NA|TRBV5-1|TRBJ2-3|TRBD2
TGCGCCAGCAGCTTGGGTTATCGGGGGGGCAGGATGGCAACAGATACGCAGTATTTT
CASSLGYRGGRMATDTQYF
>few|TRBV6-1|TRBJ1-3|TRBD1
TGTGCCAGCAGTGAAAAGGGACAGATGACCTCTGGAAACACCATATATTTT
CASSEKGQMTSGNTIYF
>few|TRBV5-4|TRBJ2-3|NA
TGTGCCAGCAGCTTGCTAGATACGCAGTATTTT
CASSLLDTQYF
>NA|TRBV7-2|TRBJ1-1|TRBD1
TGTGCCAGCAGCACAAGACCGGGGACAGCCCCCAACACTGAAGCTTTCTTT
CASSTRPGTAPNTEAFF
>NA|TRBV24-1|TRBJ1-1|TRBD1
TGTGCCACCAGTGATCCGGGGACAGGGGGCAACACTGAAGCTTTCTTT
CATSDPGTGGNTEAFF
>NA|TRBV7-8|TRBJ1-2|NA
TGTGCCAGCAGCTCGTCTAACGGGGGGAGAGGAGGGTATGGCTACACCTTC
CASSSSNGGRGGYGYTF
>few|TRBV2|TRBJ1-3|NA
TGTGCCAGCAGTTTTATGGGTCCCTCTGGAAACACCATATATTTT
CASSFMGPSGNTIYF